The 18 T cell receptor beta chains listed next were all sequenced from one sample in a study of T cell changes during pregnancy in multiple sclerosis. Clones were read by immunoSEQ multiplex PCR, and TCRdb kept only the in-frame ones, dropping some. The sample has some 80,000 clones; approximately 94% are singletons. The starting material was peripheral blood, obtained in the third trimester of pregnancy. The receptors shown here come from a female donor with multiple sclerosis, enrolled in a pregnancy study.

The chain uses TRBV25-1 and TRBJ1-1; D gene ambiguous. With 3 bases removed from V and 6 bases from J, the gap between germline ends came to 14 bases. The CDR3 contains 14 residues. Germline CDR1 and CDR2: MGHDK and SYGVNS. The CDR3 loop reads CASSDWEGSAEAFF. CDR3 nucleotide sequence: TGTGCCAGCAGTGATTGGGAGGGTAGCGCTGAAGCTTTCTTT.

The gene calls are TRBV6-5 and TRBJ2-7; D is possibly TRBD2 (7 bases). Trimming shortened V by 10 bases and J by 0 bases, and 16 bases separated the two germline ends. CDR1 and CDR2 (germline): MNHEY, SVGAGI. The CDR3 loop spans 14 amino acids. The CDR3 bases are TGTGCCACCAACCCGGGGGGCGTCTCCTACGAGCAGTACTTC. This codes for CATNPGGVSYEQYF.

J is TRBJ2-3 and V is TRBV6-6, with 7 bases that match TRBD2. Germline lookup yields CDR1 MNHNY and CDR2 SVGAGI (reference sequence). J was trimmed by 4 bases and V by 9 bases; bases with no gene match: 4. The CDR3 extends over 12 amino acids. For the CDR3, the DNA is TGTGCCAGTGGGAGGGCCCCAGATACGCAGTATTTT. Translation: CASGRAPDTQYF.

The CDR3 reads CASSVATGLLTGELFF. DNA for the CDR3: TGTGCCAGCAGCGTAGCTACGGGACTCCTCACCGGGGAGCTGTTTTTT. The V and J genes are TRBV9 and TRBJ2-2; possible D gene TRBD2, 6 bases. There are 16 residues in the CDR3. V lost 0 bases and J lost 4, with 13 bases in between. From germline, CDR1 is SGDLS and CDR2 YYNGEE. Full variable domain (outside the CDR3, taken from reference TRBV9 and TRBJ2-2): DSGVTQTPKHLITATGQRVTLRCSPRSGDLSVYWYQQSLDQGLQFLIQYYNGEERAKGNILERFSAQQFPDLHSELNLSSLELGDSALYFCASSVATGLLTGELFFGEGSRLTVL.

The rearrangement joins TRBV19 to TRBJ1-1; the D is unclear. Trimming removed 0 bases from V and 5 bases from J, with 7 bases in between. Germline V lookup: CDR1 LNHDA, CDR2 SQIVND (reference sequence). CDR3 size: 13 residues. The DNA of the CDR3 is TGTGCCAGTAGTATAGATACGGGGACTGAAGCTTTCTTT. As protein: CASSIDTGTEAFF.

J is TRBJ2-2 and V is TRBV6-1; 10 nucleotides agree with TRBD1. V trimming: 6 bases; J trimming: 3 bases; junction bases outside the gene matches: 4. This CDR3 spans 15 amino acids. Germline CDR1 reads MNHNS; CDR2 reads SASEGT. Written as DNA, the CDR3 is TGTGCCAGCAGACCCGGGACAGGGGACACCGGGGAGCTGTTTTTT. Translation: CASRPGTGDTGELFF.

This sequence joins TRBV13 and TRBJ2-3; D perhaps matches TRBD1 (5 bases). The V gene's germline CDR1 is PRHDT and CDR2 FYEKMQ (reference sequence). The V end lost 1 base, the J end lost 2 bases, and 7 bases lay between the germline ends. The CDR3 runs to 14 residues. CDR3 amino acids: CASSLAGHTDTQYF. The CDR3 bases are TGTGCCAGCAGCTTAGCAGGGCACACAGATACGCAGTATTTT.

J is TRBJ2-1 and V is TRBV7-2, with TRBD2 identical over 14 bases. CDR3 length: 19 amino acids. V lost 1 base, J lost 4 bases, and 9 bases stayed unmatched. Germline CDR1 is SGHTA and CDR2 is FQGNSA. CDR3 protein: CASSLGPGTSGGPYNEQFF. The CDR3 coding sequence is TGTGCCAGCAGCTTAGGGCCCGGGACTAGCGGGGGTCCATACAATGAGCAGTTCTTC.

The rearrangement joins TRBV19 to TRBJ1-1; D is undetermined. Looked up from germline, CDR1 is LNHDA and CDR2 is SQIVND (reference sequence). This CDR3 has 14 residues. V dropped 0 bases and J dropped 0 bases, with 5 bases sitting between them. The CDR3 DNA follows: TGTGCCAGTAGTATAGAAACTGTGAACACTGAAGCTTTCTTT. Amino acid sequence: CASSIETVNTEAFF.

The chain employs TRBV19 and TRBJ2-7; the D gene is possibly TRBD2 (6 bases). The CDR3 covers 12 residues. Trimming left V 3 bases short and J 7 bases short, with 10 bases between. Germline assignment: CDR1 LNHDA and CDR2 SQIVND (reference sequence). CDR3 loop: CASSIAGREQYF. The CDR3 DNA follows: TGTGCCAGTAGTATCGCGGGACGGGAGCAGTACTTC.

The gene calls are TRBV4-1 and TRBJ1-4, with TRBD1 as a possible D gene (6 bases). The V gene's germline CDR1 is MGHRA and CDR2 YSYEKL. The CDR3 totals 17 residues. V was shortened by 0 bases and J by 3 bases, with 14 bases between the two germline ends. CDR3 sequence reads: CASSQDPVGAANEKLFF. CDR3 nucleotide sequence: TGCGCCAGCAGCCAAGACCCAGTGGGGGCCGCTAATGAAAAACTGTTTTTT.

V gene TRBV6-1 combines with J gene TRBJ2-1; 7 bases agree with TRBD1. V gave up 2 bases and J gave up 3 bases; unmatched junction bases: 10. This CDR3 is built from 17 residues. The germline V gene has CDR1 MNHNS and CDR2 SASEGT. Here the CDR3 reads CASSEPTTGTVYNEQFF. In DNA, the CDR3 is TGTGCCAGCAGTGAACCGACAACCGGGACAGTCTACAATGAGCAGTTCTTC.

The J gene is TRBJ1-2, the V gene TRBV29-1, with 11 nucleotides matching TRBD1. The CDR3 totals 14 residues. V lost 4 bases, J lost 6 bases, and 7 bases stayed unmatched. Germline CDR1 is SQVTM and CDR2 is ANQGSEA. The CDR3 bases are TGCAGCGTTGGCAGAGGACAGGGGGCGAATGGCTACACCTTC. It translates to CSVGRGQGANGYTF.

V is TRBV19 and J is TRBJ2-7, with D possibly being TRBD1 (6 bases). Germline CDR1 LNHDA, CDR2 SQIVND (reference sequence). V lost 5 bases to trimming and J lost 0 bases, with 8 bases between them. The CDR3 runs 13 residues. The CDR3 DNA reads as TGTGCCAGTAGTGAACAGGGCTCCTACGAGCAGTACTTC. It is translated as CASSEQGSYEQYF.

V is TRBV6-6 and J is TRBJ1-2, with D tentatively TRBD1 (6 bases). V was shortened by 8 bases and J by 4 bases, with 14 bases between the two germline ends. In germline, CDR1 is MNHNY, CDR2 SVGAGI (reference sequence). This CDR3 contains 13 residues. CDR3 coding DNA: TGTGCCAGCGCCGGTGGGGGCGGCTATGGCTACACCTTC. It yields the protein CASAGGGGYGYTF.

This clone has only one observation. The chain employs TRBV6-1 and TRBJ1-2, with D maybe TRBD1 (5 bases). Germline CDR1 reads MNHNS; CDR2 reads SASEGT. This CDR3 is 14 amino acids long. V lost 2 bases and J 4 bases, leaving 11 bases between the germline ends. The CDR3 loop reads CASSEPGVGYGYTF. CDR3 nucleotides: TGTGCCAGCAGTGAACCGGGGGTGGGCTATGGCTACACCTTC.

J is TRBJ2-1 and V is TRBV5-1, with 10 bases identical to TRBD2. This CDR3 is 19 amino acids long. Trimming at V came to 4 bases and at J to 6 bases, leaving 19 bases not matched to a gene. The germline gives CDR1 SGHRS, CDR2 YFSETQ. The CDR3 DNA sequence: TGCGCCAGCAGCCCTTCCTTTATCTCCGGGACTAGCGAAGGCAATGAGCAGTTCTTC. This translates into CASSPSFISGTSEGNEQFF. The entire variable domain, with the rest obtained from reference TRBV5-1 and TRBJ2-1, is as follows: KAGVTQTPRYLIKTRGQQVTLSCSPISGHRSVSWYQQTPGQGLQFLFEYFSETQRNKGNFPGRFSGRQFSNSRSEMNVSTLELGDSALYLCASSPSFISGTSEGNEQFFGPGTRLTVL.

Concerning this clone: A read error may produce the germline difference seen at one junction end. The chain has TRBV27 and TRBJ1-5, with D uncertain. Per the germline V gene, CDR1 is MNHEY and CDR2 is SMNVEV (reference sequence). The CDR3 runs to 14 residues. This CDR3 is CASSFGVSDQPQHF. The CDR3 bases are TGTGCCAGCAGTTTTGGGGTTAGCGATCAGCCCCAGCATTTT.